The clone carrying this T cell receptor (beta chain) was observed once. The data are from a study of blood T cell repertoires in COVID-19. Across the whole study: PBMCs, B-cell-depleted T cells, or T cells provided the cDNA or gDNA that made up the material.

CDR3 length equals 14 residues. The ends were cut back, 5 bases at V and 0 bases at J, with 8 bases in the middle. Looked up from germline, CDR1 is LNHDA and CDR2 is SQIVND (reference sequence). Grouping used clinical history reported by participants in a survey and questionnaire. Shortly before study entry, within 2 weeks, exposed participants had met a COVID-19 case. Per the original methods: By means of reference gene primer amplification, nucleated cell counts were estimated. Sequencing was performed with immunoSEQ multiplex PCR; in TCRdb, only in-frame clones are kept and a portion is missing. V, J and clone size are those of that table, while D and trimming were read from the DNA. Among 350,000 to 450,000 clones listed, approximately 90% were seen once.

Sequences were obtained from PBMCs or T cells enriched from blood (not recorded which). The chain is built from TRBV19 and TRBJ1-3; D may be TRBD1 (5 bases). The sequence was collected from a woman in her thirties or forties who had been exposed to COVID-19. The CDR3 coding sequence is TGTGCCAGTAGTCCAGGGTCCTCTGGAAACACCATATATTTT. The encoded protein is CASSPGSSGNTIYF.